A single sample is the source of the 22 T cell receptor beta chains below, sequenced in a study of T cell responses to AZD1222 COVID-19 vaccine. Data came from immunoSEQ multiplex PCR; TCRdb stores just in-frame clones and leaves some out. The table has about 40,000 clones, 88% seen once. This specimen was peripheral blood, taken 28 days after the second dose of the MenACWY control vaccine. The origin of the receptors is an adult who received the MenACWY meningococcal vaccine as a control.

The gene calls are TRBV7-8 and TRBJ1-5; maybe TRBD1 (5 bases). Trimming stripped 6 bases from V and 0 bases from J, with 15 bases between. The CDR3 consists of 16 residues. CDR1 is SGHVS, CDR2 FQNEAQ, per germline. CDR3 nucleotide sequence: TGTGCCAGCAGTTTTCTCGGGACGGTTAGCAATCAGCCCCAGCATTTT. Translation: CASSFLGTVSNQPQHF.

The chain has TRBV5-5 and TRBJ1-5; TRBD1 agrees at 9 bases. With V trimmed by 2 bases and J by 5 bases, 2 bases remained unmatched. Germline CDR1 is SGHKS and CDR2 is YYEKEE (reference sequence). CDR3 size: 14 residues. The DNA for the CDR3 is TGTGCCAGCAGCTTAAGGACAGGGGATCAGCCCCAGCATTTT. It encodes CASSLRTGDQPQHF. Full variable domain (missing parts from reference TRBV5-5 and TRBJ1-5): DAGVTQSPTHLIKTRGQQVTLRCSPISGHKSVSWYQQVLGQGPQFIFQYYEKEERGRGNFPDRFSARQFPNYSSELNVNALLLGDSALYLCASSLRTGDQPQHFGDGTRLSIL.

This chain uses TRBV6-4 with TRBJ1-2, with D perhaps matching TRBD1 (6 bases). Germline values: CDR1 MRHNA, CDR2 SNTAGT. Trimming cost V 4 bases and J 7 bases, with 19 bases left between them. CDR3 length equals 15 residues. Written as DNA, the CDR3 is TGTGCCAGCAGTGTCAACAGGGAAGGGCTCGGTGGCTACACCTTC. Protein: CASSVNREGLGGYTF.

The chain has TRBV28 and TRBJ1-5, with D hard to call. CDR1 and CDR2 from the germline V gene are MDHEN and SYDVKM. The CDR3 length is 14 residues. Trimming shortened V by 1 base and J by 7 bases, and 11 bases separated the two germline ends. The DNA of the CDR3 is TGTGCCAGCAGTTTATATAGGACCGGGCAGCCCCAGCATTTT. It specifies CASSLYRTGQPQHF.

The rearrangement uses TRBV28 and TRBJ2-1; 8 positions match TRBD2. Germline CDR1 and CDR2: MDHEN and SYDVKM. J was trimmed by 3 bases and V by 2 bases; bases with no gene match: 6. The CDR3 contains 16 residues. The CDR3 coding sequence is TGTGCCAGCAGTTTACAATCGAGCGGGAGCTACAATGAGCAGTTCTTC. Translation gives CASSLQSSGSYNEQFF.

The V gene is TRBV10-3, the J gene TRBJ1-5; D ambiguous. V was shortened by 8 bases and J by 3 bases, with 14 bases between the two germline ends. This CDR3 contains 14 residues. Germline CDR1 is ENHRY and CDR2 is SYGVKD. CDR3 in amino acids: CAISSSYTNQPQHF. DNA of the CDR3: TGTGCCATCTCCTCCAGTTACACCAATCAGCCCCAGCATTTT.

The rearrangement links TRBV28 to TRBJ2-7; 8 bases fit TRBD1. The V gene end was trimmed by 5 bases and the J gene end by 6 bases; junction bases not matched to a gene: 6. The V gene's germline CDR1 is MDHEN and CDR2 SYDVKM. The CDR3 extends over 13 amino acids. The DNA of the CDR3 is TGTGCCAGCAGTATTCAAACAGGGGGCGAGCAGTACTTC. Translating gives CASSIQTGGEQYF. Full variable domain (outside the CDR3, taken from reference TRBV28 and TRBJ2-7): DVKVTQSSRYLVKRTGEKVFLECVQDMDHENMFWYRQDPGLGLRLIYFSYDVKMKEKGDIPEGYSVSREKKERFSLILESASTNQTSMYLCASSIQTGGEQYFGPGTRLTVT.

The V call is TRBV6-1, the J call TRBJ1-2; tentative D call: TRBD1 (5 bases). The ends were cut back, 3 bases at V and 8 bases at J, with 16 bases in the middle. The CDR3 runs to 14 residues. The germline gives CDR1 MNHNS, CDR2 SASEGT. In DNA, the CDR3 is TGTGCCAGCAGTGAGTCAGGGACCGTCCGCGGCTACACCTTC. Its protein is CASSESGTVRGYTF.

V is TRBV5-1 and J is TRBJ2-1, with D possibly matching TRBD2 (6 bases). V was cut by 2 bases and J by 7 bases, with 16 bases left in between. This CDR3 region has 15 residues. Looked up from germline, CDR1 is SGHRS and CDR2 is YFSETQ. Written as DNA, the CDR3 is TGCGCCAGCAGCTTTGATGGCGGGAAGCAAAATGAGCAGTTCTTC. Translated: CASSFDGGKQNEQFF.

The chain joins TRBV11-2 to TRBJ1-2; 11 bases line up with TRBD1. The CDR3 is 14 amino acids. CDR1 SGHAT and CDR2 FQNNGV come from the germline V gene. V was pared by 4 bases and J by 8 bases, with 6 bases of the junction left unmatched. The CDR3 DNA sequence: TGTGCCAGCAGCTCACAGGACAGGGGGCAAGGCTACACCTTC. It is translated as CASSSQDRGQGYTF. Full variable domain (outside the CDR3, taken from reference TRBV11-2 and TRBJ1-2): EAGVAQSPRYKIIEKRQSVAFWCNPISGHATLYWYQQILGQGPKLLIQFQNNGVVDDSQLPKDRFSAERLKGVDSTLKIQPAKLEDSAVYLCASSSQDRGQGYTFGSGTRLTVV.

This clone was picked up one time. The rearrangement uses TRBV6-6 and TRBJ2-7; unclear D gene. Trimming stripped 5 bases from V and 7 bases from J, with 9 bases between. Germline V CDR1 and CDR2: MNHNY, SVGAGI (reference sequence). The CDR3 contains 11 residues. CDR3 residues: CASSSGREQYF. CDR3 DNA sequence: TGTGCCAGCAGTAGTGGGCGGGAGCAGTACTTC.

The J gene is TRBJ2-1, the V gene TRBV2; perhaps TRBD1 as D (6 bases). Germline CDR1 is SNHLY and CDR2 is FYNNEI. This CDR3 comprises 12 residues. Trimming removed 6 bases from V and 8 bases from J, with 11 bases in between. DNA of the CDR3: TGTGCCAGCAGCTCGGGACACTATGAGCAGTTCTTC. It encodes CASSSGHYEQFF.

V is TRBV27 and J is TRBJ2-7; 9 bases agree with TRBD2. Germline V gene lookup returns CDR1 MNHEY and CDR2 SMNVEV (reference sequence). The CDR3 runs 14 residues. Trimming took 3 bases from V and 5 from J; bases not matched to a gene: 5. The DNA for the CDR3 is TGTGCCAGCAGTTTTCTAGCGGGACATCACGAGCAGTACTTC. This gives the protein CASSFLAGHHEQYF.

The V call is TRBV6-5, the J call TRBJ1-3; D unresolved. The CDR3 loop spans 11 amino acids. Trimming cost V 6 bases and J 4 bases, with 4 bases left between them. Germline V CDR1 and CDR2: MNHEY, SVGAGI. CDR3 region: CASSQGNTIYF. The CDR3 coding sequence is TGTGCCAGCAGCCAGGGAAACACCATATATTTT.

This chain connects TRBV10-2 to TRBJ1-4; D may be TRBD1 (5 bases). Trimming shortened V by 1 base and J by 0 bases, and 9 bases separated the two germline ends. Germline lookup yields CDR1 WSHSY and CDR2 SAAADI. The CDR3 runs 16 residues. CDR3 loop: CASSEFGGPTNEKLFF. Written as DNA, the CDR3 is TGCGCCAGCAGTGAGTTCGGGGGACCAACTAATGAAAAACTGTTTTTT.

The sample holds a few counts of this clone. This chain uses TRBV4-2 with TRBJ1-4; D unresolved. The CDR3 is made up of 14 amino acids. Trimming shortened V by 3 bases and J by 12 bases, and 17 bases separated the two germline ends. Germline V gene sequence: CDR1 LGHNA, CDR2 YNFKEQ. Written as DNA, the CDR3 is TGTGCCAGCAGCCACCCCTGGGAGAAGGCGGAACTGTTTTTT. Residues: CASSHPWEKAELFF.

The chain couples TRBV10-3 to TRBJ2-5; 8 nucleotides align to TRBD2. The V gene end was trimmed by 3 bases and the J gene end by 4 bases; junction bases not matched to a gene: 10. The CDR3 is made up of 16 amino acids. Germline V gene lookup returns CDR1 ENHRY and CDR2 SYGVKD. CDR3 protein: CAISDSGTSGGETQYF. CDR3 nucleotide sequence: TGTGCCATCAGTGACTCCGGGACTAGTGGAGGAGAGACCCAGTACTTC.

This clone appeared once. The V call is TRBV5-6, the J call TRBJ2-7; possibly TRBD2 for D (6 bases). Germline values: CDR1 SGHDT, CDR2 YYEEEE. This CDR3 is 15 amino acids long. V was trimmed by 2 bases and J by 0 bases, leaving 12 bases between them. As DNA, the CDR3 is TGTGCCAGCAGCTTTTTGGGGGGTCCCTCCTACGAGCAGTACTTC. Translated: CASSFLGGPSYEQYF.

This chain links TRBV24-1 with TRBJ1-5; 7 nucleotides align to TRBD1. V dropped 4 bases and J dropped 0; count of bases not matched to a gene: 2. Germline CDR1 and CDR2: KGHDR and SFDVKD. This CDR3 region has 15 residues. The CDR3 loop reads CATSEGDSSNQPQHF. The CDR3 nucleotides are TGTGCCACCAGTGAAGGGGACAGTAGCAATCAGCCCCAGCATTTT.

CDR3 nucleotide sequence: TGTGCCACCAGCAGACAGGTCTCTGGAAACACCATATATTTT. This codes for CATSRQVSGNTIYF. This chain joins TRBV15 and TRBJ1-3; no firm D call. Germline loops: CDR1 LNHNV, CDR2 YYDKDF (reference sequence). V lost 2 bases, J lost 0 bases, and 5 bases lay in between. This CDR3 spans 14 amino acids.

The chain carries TRBV27 and TRBJ1-1, with no clear D. CDR1 is MNHEY and CDR2 is SMNVEV in the germline V gene (reference sequence). The CDR3 loop spans 13 amino acids. Trimming left V 3 bases short and J 2 bases short, with 7 bases between. The CDR3 loop reads CASSFAHNTEAFF. CDR3 nucleotides: TGTGCCAGCAGTTTCGCTCATAACACTGAAGCTTTCTTT.

For the CDR3, the DNA is TGCGCCAGCAAATCGACCTCGGGACAGGCCTACGAGCAGTACTTC. Translating gives CASKSTSGQAYEQYF. V usage is TRBV4-1 and J usage is TRBJ2-7, with 8 bases matching TRBD1. Germline V CDR1 and CDR2: MGHRA, YSYEKL. The CDR3 extends over 15 amino acids. Unmatched junction bases numbered 10, after V lost 7 bases and J lost 2 bases.